The rows below give T cell receptor beta chains drawn from one sample of a study of cytomegalovirus exposure and HLA in healthy donors. Sequencing used immunoSEQ multiplex PCR; TCRdb keeps in-frame clones, though not all of them. The sample consists of 160,000 or so clones, about three quarters of them appearing once. The sequencing sample was made of PBMCs. The receptors derive from a woman aged 25-40 years in good health and CMV-seronegative. Both conserved end residues are part of each CDR3. The D gene is left open where the match is weak. Expanded clones get a size class; other rows say once, few or many, or leave the size out.

D gene	clone size	V gene	J gene	CDR3 DNA	CDR3 protein
.	.	TRBV29-1	TRBJ1-1	TGCAGCATGTCCCAGGGAGGAGGGCACACTGAAGCTTTCTTT	CSMSQGGGHTEAFF
.	few	TRBV7-9	TRBJ2-7	TGTGCCAGCAGCTTAGGGCCCCAGGCCTACGAGCAGTACTTC	CASSLGPQAYEQYF
TRBD2	.	TRBV11-3	TRBJ2-5	TGTGCCAGCAGCGTTTCGACTAGCGGGGGGGCCGGAGAGACCCAGTACTTC	CASSVSTSGGAGETQYF
TRBD2	.	TRBV7-9	TRBJ2-3	TGTGCCAGCCTATGGACTAGCGCCTTGGGGGATACGCAGTATTTT	CASLWTSALGDTQYF
.	.	TRBV28	TRBJ2-4	TGTGCCAGTTCGGAGGCCCCGGGAAACATTCAGTACTTC	CASSEAPGNIQYF
.	once	TRBV7-2	TRBJ1-6	TGTGCCAGCAGCTTGCTTAACCGGTCTTCGCCCCTCCACTTT	CASSLLNRSSPLHF
TRBD1	.	TRBV6-6	TRBJ1-2	TGTGCCAGCAGTTACCGGACAGGGAAGGACTATGGCTACACCTTC	CASSYRTGKDYGYTF
TRBD1	.	TRBV19	TRBJ2-2	TGTGCCAGTAGTATAGATCAAGAGGGGGCAGGGTCCGGGGAGCTGTTTTTT	CASSIDQEGAGSGELFF
TRBD1	.	TRBV2	TRBJ1-1	TGTGCCAGCCTCCGGGACAGGGGCCTGATGAACACTGAAGCTTTCTTT	CASLRDRGLMNTEAFF
TRBD1	.	TRBV6-1	TRBJ1-2	TGTGCCAGCAGTGAAGTCAGGACAGGCCCCTATGGCTACACCTTC	CASSEVRTGPYGYTF
.	.	TRBV5-1	TRBJ2-2	TGCGCCAGCAGCAAGGGAGCGGACAGCATGAACACCGGGGAGCTGTTTTTT	CASSKGADSMNTGELFF
.	.	TRBV9	TRBJ1-2	TGTGCCAGCAGCGTAGGTGCGCGTAACTATGGCTACACCTTC	CASSVGARNYGYTF
.	.	TRBV7-2	TRBJ2-7	TGTGCCAGCAGCTCCGGCCGGAGCTCCTACGAGCAGTACTTC	CASSSGRSSYEQYF
.	.	TRBV28	TRBJ2-7	TGTGCCAGCAGTTCAACAGCCCGCTACTACGAGCAGTACTTC	CASSSTARYYEQYF
TRBD2	.	TRBV5-1	TRBJ2-1	TGCGCCAGCAGCCCCCGGGGAGGGCTAAGCTCCTACAATGAGCAGTTCTTC	CASSPRGGLSSYNEQFF
.	.	TRBV29-1	TRBJ1-3	TGCAGCGCCCAGGCTGGAAACACCATATATTTT	CSAQAGNTIYF
TRBD1	.	TRBV6-1	TRBJ2-7	TGTGCCAGCAGTGAGACAGGGGGCTACTACGAGCAGTACTTC	CASSETGGYYEQYF
.	.	TRBV5-1	TRBJ1-1	TGCGCCAGCAGCTTAATGGGGCACACTGAAGCTTTCTTT	CASSLMGHTEAFF
TRBD1	.	TRBV5-1	TRBJ2-6	TGCGCCAGCAGCTTGGGACAGGGAAACTCTGGGGCCAACGTCCTGACTTTC	CASSLGQGNSGANVLTF
.	.	TRBV7-8	TRBJ1-5	TGTGCCAGCAGCTTACGAGAGACCCAGGAACAGCCCCAGCATTTT	CASSLRETQEQPQHF
TRBD1	many	TRBV2	TRBJ2-7	TGTGCCAGGGGGACAGGGATTGGTGTGCAGTACTTC	CARGTGIGVQYF
.	.	TRBV5-1	TRBJ1-6	TGCGCCAGCAGCTTGGAGGGGAACAACTCACCCCTCCACTTT	CASSLEGNNSPLHF
TRBD1	.	TRBV7-6	TRBJ1-1	TGTGCCAGCAGCCCGAGGGACAGGGAGAACACTGAAGCTTTCTTT	CASSPRDRENTEAFF
TRBD1	.	TRBV6-6	TRBJ1-6	TGTGCCAGCAGTTACTTCCCCGGGACAGGGATATCACCCCTCCACTTT	CASSYFPGTGISPLHF
.	.	TRBV7-9	TRBJ2-7	TGTGCCAGCAGCTTTCTGGCCTTCGGGGAGCACTTC	CASSFLAFGEHF
.	once	TRBV6-1	TRBJ1-1	TGTGCCAGCAGTGAAGGCCGGTCTGAAGCTTTCTTT	CASSEGRSEAFF
.	once	TRBV5-4	TRBJ2-7	TGTGCCAGCAGCTTGCCGGACTCTTACGAGCAGTACTTC	CASSLPDSYEQYF
.	.	TRBV14	TRBJ2-7	TGTGCCAGCAGCCAAGATTCCAGCGTGGTTTTTTCCTACGAGCAGTACTTC	CASSQDSSVVFSYEQYF
TRBD1	.	TRBV4-1	TRBJ2-7	TGCGCCAGCAGCCATCATCCGGGACAGGGGTCGGACGAGCAGTACTTC	CASSHHPGQGSDEQYF
TRBD1	.	TRBV5-6	TRBJ1-5	TGTGCCAGCAGCTTAACCGGGACAGTTTATCAGCCCCAGCATTTT	CASSLTGTVYQPQHF
.	.	TRBV5-1	TRBJ2-4	TGCGCCAGCAGCTTCGGGGGACTAGCCAAAAACATTCAGTACTTC	CASSFGGLAKNIQYF
TRBD1	.	TRBV5-4	TRBJ1-6	TGTGCCACCCGGGACAGGGGACGACCCCTCCACTTT	CATRDRGRPLHF
TRBD1	.	TRBV6-1	TRBJ1-2	TGTGCCAGCAGTCCCGGGACAGGGGGCGGCTACACCTTC	CASSPGTGGGYTF
.	once	TRBV4-1	TRBJ1-2	TGCGCCAGCAGCTCCGTGGGAGGGACAGGCTACACCTTC	CASSSVGGTGYTF
TRBD2	.	TRBV5-1	TRBJ2-1	TGCGCCAGCAGCTTGGCGGGGGGGAATGAGCAGTTCTTC	CASSLAGGNEQFF
.	.	TRBV7-6	TRBJ1-5	TGTGCCAGCAGCTTAGGAGGGATCCAGCCCCAGCATTTT	CASSLGGIQPQHF
TRBD1	once	TRBV5-6	TRBJ1-2	TGTGCCAGCAGCTTGGCCTCGGCGGGACAGATCCATGGCTACACCTTC	CASSLASAGQIHGYTF
.	.	TRBV2	TRBJ2-2	TGTGCCAGCAGTCTTTTGCGGGGGCTACAGAACACCGGGGAGCTGTTTTTT	CASSLLRGLQNTGELFF
TRBD1	.	TRBV18	TRBJ1-2	TGTGCCAGCTCTTCAGGGGGACAGGGATACGGCTACACCTTC	CASSSGGQGYGYTF
TRBD1	.	TRBV5-1	TRBJ1-6	TGCGCCAGCAGCCAGGGACAGGGCGGCTCACCCCTCCACTTT	CASSQGQGGSPLHF
.	few	TRBV4-1	TRBJ1-6	TGCGCCAGCAGCCAAGCGGGCTCCTATAATTCACCCCTCCACTTT	CASSQAGSYNSPLHF
.	.	TRBV7-6	TRBJ2-7	TGTGCCAGCAGCTTAGAAGACAGGGAGGCCTACGAGCAGTACTTC	CASSLEDREAYEQYF
TRBD1	.	TRBV2	TRBJ1-3	TGTGCCAGCAGTGATGACAGGGCGGGTGGAAACACCATATATTTT	CASSDDRAGGNTIYF
TRBD1	.	TRBV6-5	TRBJ1-1	TGTGCCAGCAGTTCTCGAGGGACAGCGAACACTGAGGCTTTCTTT	CASSSRGTANTEAFF
.	.	TRBV7-2	TRBJ2-7	TGTGCCAGCAGCTTAGCACCCACGAGGGTGAACTACGAGCAGTACTTC	CASSLAPTRVNYEQYF
TRBD1	.	TRBV2	TRBJ1-5	TGTGCCAGCAAACGGGACAGGGCCATATTAGGGGATCAGCCCCAGCATTTT	CASKRDRAILGDQPQHF
TRBD2	.	TRBV5-1	TRBJ2-3	TGCGCCAGCAGCACGCCTAGCGGAACTAGCACAGATACGCAGTATTTT	CASSTPSGTSTDTQYF
.	.	TRBV27	TRBJ1-6	TGTGCCAGCAGTCGGCGGGAGGGGGGGGATTCACCCCTCCACTTT	CASSRREGGDSPLHF
.	once	TRBV7-9	TRBJ2-2	TGTGCCAGCAGCTTCCTCCGAAGCGGTTCAAACGGGGAGCTGTTTTTT	CASSFLRSGSNGELFF
TRBD1	.	TRBV5-4	TRBJ1-2	TGTGCCAGCAGGGGACAGGGTTTTAACTATGGCTACACCTTC	CASRGQGFNYGYTF
TRBD1	.	TRBV7-8	TRBJ1-1	TGTGCCAGCAGCGCCCGGGACAGGCTTCCGAACACTGAAGCTTTCTTT	CASSARDRLPNTEAFF
TRBD2	.	TRBV7-9	TRBJ2-5	TGTGCCAGCAGCCCCGAAGAGGCTAGCGGGCGCCAAGAGACCCAGTACTTC	CASSPEEASGRQETQYF
.	.	TRBV18	TRBJ1-1	TGTGCCAGCTCACCACCAACAGGGTCGGGCACTGAAGCTTTCTTT	CASSPPTGSGTEAFF